The following is a T cell receptor beta chain sequence with its context. The sample is drawn from a study of blood T cell repertoires in COVID-19. Background on the study: Samples taken during acute and convalescent COVID-19 were collected in the United States, Italy and Spain. PBMCs, B-cell-depleted T cells, or T cells were the source of the cDNA or gDNA that made up the material.

Original methodology: Nucleated cell number was recorded as an estimate derived from reference gene primer amplification. Data came from immunoSEQ multiplex PCR; TCRdb stores just in-frame clones and leaves some out. V, J and clone size were drawn from that table, and D and trimming were deduced from the DNA. The sample includes roughly 260,000 clones, roughly 86% of them seen just once. The TCR was taken from a man aged 35 to 55 who had recovered from COVID-19. Material for sequencing was peripheral blood.

In DNA, the CDR3 is TGTGCCAGCAGGTCCTCAGGGCGGACTGAAGCTTTCTTT. It encodes CASRSSGRTEAFF. The chain recombines TRBV21-1 with TRBJ1-1; the DNA was not used to check the table's D call, TRBD1. TRBV21-1 is noted as a pseudogene. The CDR3 has 13 amino acids.